This is a list of T cell receptor beta chains from one sample in a study of blood T cells in healthy people across ages. MiXCR, run by TCRdb on the 5' RACE reads, gives a single entry per CDR3 protein. The data hold 650,000 to 1,000,000 distinct CDR3 sequences, with about 37% observed a single time. The specimen sequenced was blood. The receptors were sampled from a young man in good health. Each CDR3 is given with its conserved first and last residue. The D gene is left open where the match is weak. Clone size is given for some rows only: seen once, a few or many times, or a class if the clone is expanded.

abundance: many; v_gene: TRBV9; d_gene: TRBD2; j_gene: TRBJ2-7; CDR3nt: TGTGCCGGGGGGGGTGAGGTCTACGAGCAGTACTTC; CDR3aa: CAGGGEVYEQYF
abundance: once; v_gene: TRBV7-2; d_gene: NA; j_gene: TRBJ1-1; CDR3nt: TGTGCCAGCAGCGTGGGGACACAGAACACTGAAGCTTTCTTT; CDR3aa: CASSVGTQNTEAFF
abundance: NA; v_gene: TRBV5-1; d_gene: TRBD1; j_gene: TRBJ2-2; CDR3nt: TGCGCCAGCAGCTTGCCAGGGGGCAACACCGGGGAGCTGTTTTTT; CDR3aa: CASSLPGGNTGELFF
abundance: NA; v_gene: TRBV12-3/TRBV12-4; d_gene: NA; j_gene: TRBJ1-5; CDR3nt: TGTGCCAGCAGCTTGGCCGTACCACAGCCCCAGCATTTT; CDR3aa: CASSLAVPQPQHF
abundance: NA; v_gene: TRBV20-1; d_gene: NA; j_gene: TRBJ1-5; CDR3nt: TGCAGTGCTCGGGAACCTTCTAGCAATCAGCCCCAGCATTTT; CDR3aa: CSAREPSSNQPQHF
abundance: NA; v_gene: TRBV20-1; d_gene: TRBD2; j_gene: TRBJ2-2; CDR3nt: TGCAGTGCGAGACTAGCGGGGGCGAAGAACACCGGGGAGCTGTTTTTT; CDR3aa: CSARLAGAKNTGELFF
abundance: many; v_gene: TRBV5-1; d_gene: NA; j_gene: TRBJ2-1; CDR3nt: TGCGCCAGCAGCTTTCCCGACGGAGGGTCAAACAATGAGCAGTTCTTC; CDR3aa: CASSFPDGGSNNEQFF
abundance: NA; v_gene: TRBV6-2/TRBV6-3; d_gene: NA; j_gene: TRBJ2-3; CDR3nt: TGTGCCAGCAGTAGTGACAGAGCCTTGGGAGATACGCAGTATTTT; CDR3aa: CASSSDRALGDTQYF
abundance: NA; v_gene: TRBV30; d_gene: NA; j_gene: TRBJ2-1; CDR3nt: TGTGCCTGGTCCGAGAGGAATGAGCAGTTCTTC; CDR3aa: CAWSERNEQFF
abundance: NA; v_gene: TRBV12-3/TRBV12-4; d_gene: NA; j_gene: TRBJ1-5; CDR3nt: TGTGCCAGCAGTCCTACAGATCAGCCCCGGCATTTT; CDR3aa: CASSPTDQPRHF
abundance: few; v_gene: TRBV12-3/TRBV12-4; d_gene: TRBD1; j_gene: TRBJ1-2; CDR3nt: TGTGCCAGCAGTGGGACAGGGGTGAGCGGCTACACCTTC; CDR3aa: CASSGTGVSGYTF
abundance: NA; v_gene: TRBV12-3/TRBV12-4; d_gene: TRBD2; j_gene: TRBJ2-4; CDR3nt: TGTGCCAGCAGCCTCGGACTAGCGGGGGAAGGTGAGCAGTACTTC; CDR3aa: CASSLGLAGEGEQYF
abundance: NA; v_gene: TRBV10-3; d_gene: NA; j_gene: TRBJ2-3; CDR3nt: TGTGCCATCCAGGGAAGCACAGATACGCAGTATTTT; CDR3aa: CAIQGSTDTQYF
abundance: many; v_gene: TRBV5-1; d_gene: TRBD1; j_gene: TRBJ2-7; CDR3nt: TGCGCCAGCAGCCTCTATCGGACAGGTTACGAGCAGTACTTC; CDR3aa: CASSLYRTGYEQYF
abundance: few; v_gene: TRBV29-1; d_gene: NA; j_gene: TRBJ2-1; CDR3nt: TGCAGCGTGGAAGAGACCCAGTTCTTC; CDR3aa: CSVEETQFF
abundance: few; v_gene: TRBV7-9; d_gene: NA; j_gene: TRBJ2-1; CDR3nt: TGTGCCAGCAGCCCCCAGAAGACGACAACTTACAATGAGCAGTTCTTC; CDR3aa: CASSPQKTTTYNEQFF
abundance: NA; v_gene: TRBV25-1; d_gene: NA; j_gene: TRBJ2-6; CDR3nt: TGTGCCAGCAGTGAATGGGGGGCTTCTGGGGCCAACGTCCTGACTTTC; CDR3aa: CASSEWGASGANVLTF
abundance: few; v_gene: TRBV12-3/TRBV12-4; d_gene: NA; j_gene: TRBJ2-3; CDR3nt: TGTGCCAGCAGTGTAGGATATACAGCAGATACGCAGTATTTT; CDR3aa: CASSVGYTADTQYF
abundance: once; v_gene: TRBV12-3/TRBV12-4; d_gene: NA; j_gene: TRBJ1-2; CDR3nt: TGTGCCAGTAGTTCAAGGGGGGCGGACGGTAACTATGGCGACACCTTC; CDR3aa: CASSSRGADGNYGDTF
abundance: NA; v_gene: TRBV7-9; d_gene: NA; j_gene: TRBJ1-3; CDR3nt: TGTGCCAGCAGCCCCCAGGGGTACTCTGGAAACACCATATATTTT; CDR3aa: CASSPQGYSGNTIYF
abundance: NA; v_gene: TRBV7-2; d_gene: TRBD1; j_gene: TRBJ2-1; CDR3nt: TGTGCCAGCAGCAAACCGGGACAGGGGTACTATGAGCAGTTCTTC; CDR3aa: CASSKPGQGYYEQFF
abundance: few; v_gene: TRBV30; d_gene: NA; j_gene: TRBJ2-7; CDR3nt: TGTGCCTGGAGTACAAGATTGACCTACAATGAGCAGTACTTC; CDR3aa: CAWSTRLTYNEQYF
abundance: NA; v_gene: TRBV5-1; d_gene: NA; j_gene: TRBJ1-1; CDR3nt: TGCGCCAGCAGCCAAGGGGGATGGCCTGAAGCTTTCTTT; CDR3aa: CASSQGGWPEAFF
abundance: few; v_gene: TRBV10-3; d_gene: NA; j_gene: TRBJ2-3; CDR3nt: TGTGCCATCAGTGAGTCTCCCGTCACAGATACGCAGTATTTT; CDR3aa: CAISESPVTDTQYF
abundance: NA; v_gene: TRBV9; d_gene: TRBD1; j_gene: TRBJ1-5; CDR3nt: TGTGCCAGCAGCGTAGGCGGGGACAGCTTCTTTAGCAATCAGCCCCAGCATTTT; CDR3aa: CASSVGGDSFFSNQPQHF
abundance: NA; v_gene: TRBV12-3/TRBV12-4; d_gene: NA; j_gene: TRBJ2-1; CDR3nt: TGTGCCAGCCGCCAGACAGGCCTTGACTACAATGAGCAGTTCTTC; CDR3aa: CASRQTGLDYNEQFF
abundance: NA; v_gene: TRBV20-1; d_gene: NA; j_gene: TRBJ1-1; CDR3nt: TGCAGTGCTAGACCATACGGGGATGGGGACACTGAAGCTTTCTTT; CDR3aa: CSARPYGDGDTEAFF